This T cell receptor beta chain was found in a study of T cell repertoires in cytomegalovirus infection. Study summary: Public TCR beta signatures were indicative of both CMV infection and a matching HLA type. Study-level points and caveats: The ex vivo response was dominated by HLA-C-restricted CMV-specific TCR beta clonotypes.

The CDR3 totals 12 residues. Trimming cost V 3 bases and J 8 bases; bases outside gene matches: 0. Germline CDR1 MNHNS, CDR2 SASEGT. About this clonotype itself: Its antigen is unknown.

TCRdb re-called the reads through MiXCR, storing one row per CDR3 protein. The sample shows some 800,000 distinct CDR3 sequences, roughly 33% of them seen only once. Here the sequenced sample was cultured CD8+ T cells from PBMCs, taken from culture after CMV antigen stimulation. The sequence was obtained from a human donor in good health (CMV status not recorded). Some clones in this sample may be carry-over from other donors' samples. The chain joins TRBV6-1 to TRBJ1-4, with 7 positions matching TRBD1. CDR3 in DNA: TGTGCCAGCAGTGAGGACAGGGAAAAACTGTTTTTT. Amino acid sequence: CASSEDREKLFF.